Following are 8 T cell receptor beta chains from one sample sequenced in a study of T-cell reconstitution after alpha-beta-depleted transplantation in children. For TCRbeta, the library was prepared with unique molecular identifiers. TCRdb re-called the PCR reads through MiXCR, storing one row per CDR3 protein. The sample lists hundreds of thousands of distinct CDR3 sequences, approximately 10% seen once, with about 28% in the top ten. The sequences come from PBMCs, collected before TCRalphabeta/CD19-depleted stem cell transplant. The source of these receptors is a child under two years old with acute myeloid leukemia, due to receive a stem cell transplant.

This clonotype showed up just once. This may be a read error, as it is one base from a much larger clone. The V call is TRBV30, the J call TRBJ1-1; D is perhaps TRBD1 (5 bases). The CDR3 is 15 residues long. Germline loops: CDR1 GTSNPN, CDR2 SVGIG (reference sequence). The CDR3 sequence is CAWSLIRQPKKAALF. The CDR3 DNA reads as TGTGCCTGGAGTTTAATTCGACAGCCGAAAAAGGCAGCTCTCTTT. Filled out from reference TRBV30 and TRBJ1-1, the complete variable domain reads SQTIHQWPATLVQPVGSPLSLECTVEGTSNPNLYWYRQAAGRGLQLLFYSVGIGQISSEVPQNLSASRPQDRQFILSSKKLLLSDSGFYLCAWSLIRQPKKAALFGQGTRLTVV.

There are many counts of this clonotype. This chain connects TRBV12-3 or TRBV12-4 to TRBJ2-7, with TRBD1 matching over 7 bases. Germline trimming cut 6 bases from V and 3 bases from J; bases unmatched to any gene: 5. The CDR3 is 13 amino acids. CDR3: CASSPRQGYEQYF. CDR3 coding DNA: TGTGCCAGCAGCCCCCGACAGGGCTACGAGCAGTACTTC.

Ten or more counts support this clonotype. V usage is TRBV28 and J usage is TRBJ1-5; the D is unclear. The CDR3 spans 14 residues. Trimming took 4 bases from V and 6 from J, leaving 13 bases between them. From germline, CDR1 is MDHEN and CDR2 SYDVKM. CDR3 loop: CASSYLSVPQPQHF. CDR3 coding DNA: TGTGCCAGCAGTTATCTGTCAGTTCCTCAGCCCCAGCATTTT.

V and J are TRBV11-2 and TRBJ2-4, with TRBD1 as a possible D gene (6 bases). V was shortened by 0 bases and J by 8 bases, with 14 bases between the two germline ends. The CDR3 length is 15 residues. The germline gives CDR1 SGHAT, CDR2 FQNNGV. The CDR3 DNA reads TGTGCCAGCAGCTTAGAAGGGGGTACAGTTGACATTCAGTACTTC. This codes for CASSLEGGTVDIQYF.

This rearrangement joins TRBV18 to TRBJ2-3; D ambiguous. Trimming took 4 bases from V and 4 from J, leaving 6 bases between them. Germline-derived CDR1 and CDR2 are KGHSH and LQKENI. CDR3 length: 12 residues. CDR3 amino acids: CASSLPPDTQYF. The CDR3 DNA reads TGTGCCAGCTCACTCCCGCCAGATACGCAGTATTTT.

There are many counts of this clonotype. The chain links TRBV6-2 or TRBV6-3 to TRBJ1-5; D not resolved. Germline CDR1 MNHEY, CDR2 SVGEGT. CDR3 length: 14 amino acids. V was cut by 0 bases and J by 3 bases, with 6 bases left in between. The CDR3 reads CASSYSNYNQPQHF. The CDR3 DNA reads as TGTGCCAGCAGTTACTCGAACTACAATCAGCCCCAGCATTTT.

This clonotype has ten or more counts. The rearrangement joins TRBV20-1 to TRBJ2-1; the match to TRBD2 covers 8 bases. Germline loops: CDR1 DFQATT, CDR2 SNEGSKA (reference sequence). The CDR3 consists of 13 residues. The V gene end was trimmed by 5 bases and the J gene end by 6 bases; junction bases not matched to a gene: 6. For the CDR3, the DNA is TGCAGTGCTCCGGGACTAGTGCCCAATGAGCAGTTCTTC. This translates into CSAPGLVPNEQFF.

This clonotype was seen repeatedly, ten times or more. The chain joins TRBV5-1 to TRBJ2-6; possible D gene TRBD1, 5 bases. Germline V gene lookup returns CDR1 SGHRS and CDR2 YFSETQ. This CDR3 has 16 amino acids. V lost 4 bases and J 2 bases, leaving 13 bases between the germline ends. CDR3 nucleotides: TGCGCCAGCAGCGCCAGGGTTGAGGCTGGGGCCAACGTCCTGACTTTC. It codes for CASSARVEAGANVLTF.